The 8 T cell receptor beta chains reported below all come from one sample, sequenced in a study of CD8 T cells in Susac syndrome. With random hexamers, reverse transcription was performed on about 0.5 to 1 ug of RNA. In TCRdb, the immunoSEQ multiplex PCR reads were re-called with MiXCR into one record per CDR3 protein. The table has around 270,000 distinct CDR3 sequences, 75% to 85% seen once. The specimen sequenced was CD8+ T cells from PBMCs. The source is a human donor with multiple sclerosis.

The chain couples TRBV11-2 to TRBJ1-1; TRBD1 matches 7 bases. Germline V gene sequence: CDR1 SGHAT, CDR2 FQNNGV. The length of the CDR3 is 17 residues. The ends lost 5 bases at V and 5 bases at J; junction bases unmatched: 17. Here the CDR3 reads CASSANRGETWRTEAFF. Here the CDR3 DNA reads TGTGCCAGCAGCGCGAACAGGGGAGAGACGTGGAGAACTGAAGCTTTCTTT.

This chain links TRBV3-1 with TRBJ2-5; TRBD2 might be the D (5 bases). CDR1 is LGHDT, CDR2 YNNKEL, per germline (reference sequence). This CDR3 spans 15 amino acids. Trimming removed 3 bases at V and 2 bases at J, with 13 bases between. CDR3 in amino acids: CASSQIIGKQETQYF. CDR3 DNA sequence: TGTGCCAGCAGCCAGATTATCGGGAAGCAAGAGACCCAGTACTTC.

This chain joins TRBV10-3 and TRBJ2-3, with a possible D match to TRBD2 (6 bases). CDR3 length: 12 amino acids. V shed 8 bases and J shed 4 bases, with 10 bases lying between them. From germline, CDR1 is ENHRY and CDR2 SYGVKD. The CDR3, as DNA: TGTGCCATCTTGGAGGGTCCAGATACGCAGTATTTT. Protein: CAILEGPDTQYF.

V is TRBV27 and J is TRBJ2-1; 9 nucleotides align to TRBD1. The CDR3 sequence is 15 residues long. With V trimmed by 5 bases and J by 4 bases, 6 bases remained unmatched. Per the germline V gene, CDR1 is MNHEY and CDR2 is SMNVEV (reference sequence). CDR3 sequence: CASSLRDRAYNEQFF. In nucleotides, the CDR3 is TGTGCCAGCAGTCTCCGGGACAGGGCTTACAATGAGCAGTTCTTC.

This clonotype came up a few times. J is TRBJ2-7 and V is TRBV6-2 or TRBV6-3, with D possibly matching TRBD1 (5 bases). The CDR3 extends over 14 amino acids. The V end was cut by 2 bases, the J end by 3 bases, with 11 bases between. Germline lookup yields CDR1 MNHEY and CDR2 SVGEGT. The CDR3: CASSYAYDSYEQYF. CDR3 nucleotide sequence: TGTGCCAGCAGTTACGCCTACGACAGCTACGAGCAGTACTTC.

The chain uses TRBV19 and TRBJ2-7; D is undetermined. Germline lookup yields CDR1 LNHDA and CDR2 SQIVND (reference sequence). The V and J ends lost 7 bases and 0 bases respectively, with 13 bases between them. The CDR3 is made up of 14 amino acids. The CDR3 region has the DNA TGTGCCAGTAAGGCACTCTCGAGCTCCTACGAGCAGTACTTC. Translation: CASKALSSSYEQYF.

The rearrangement links TRBV27 to TRBJ1-1, with D unresolved. The CDR3 runs to 14 residues. V shed 3 bases and J shed 1 base, with 9 bases lying between them. Germline CDR1 is MNHEY and CDR2 is SMNVEV (reference sequence). The CDR3 nucleotides are TGTGCCAGCAGTTTCGCTCCTCCGAACACTGAAGCTTTCTTT. Amino acids: CASSFAPPNTEAFF.

The chain uses TRBV27 and TRBJ2-7, with 10 bases identical to TRBD2. With V trimmed by 1 base and J by 3 bases, 6 bases remained unmatched. The CDR3 spans 16 residues. CDR1 and CDR2 (germline): MNHEY, SMNVEV (reference sequence). The CDR3 region is CASSLLPSGSFYEQYF. The CDR3 DNA reads as TGTGCCAGCAGTTTATTGCCTAGCGGGAGTTTCTACGAGCAGTACTTC.